Reported below is one T cell receptor beta chain. The sample belongs to a study of blood T cell repertoires in COVID-19. The protocol was immunoSEQ multiplex PCR, while the TCRdb copy is restricted to in-frame clones and leaves out a portion. The sample includes tens of thousands of clones, roughly 88% of them seen just once. V lost 2 bases and J lost 0; bases outside the gene matches: 3. Looked up from germline, CDR1 is LGHNA and CDR2 is YSLEER. CDR3 size: 16 residues. The receptor's source is a man in his fifties with active COVID-19. The sample comprised peripheral blood. The chain has TRBV4-3 and TRBJ1-4, with TRBD1 matching over 7 bases. The CDR3 here is CASSQFTGATNEKLFF. CDR3 nucleotide sequence: TGCGCCAGCAGCCAATTCACAGGGGCAACTAATGAAAAACTGTTTTTT.